In its sample, the clone carrying this TCR beta chain was seen a few times. What it binds is unknown. The observed sequence ends 3 residues before the CDR3 terminus, with the missing tail filled in from the germline J gene. CDR1 is SGHRS, CDR2 YFSETQ, per germline. The CDR3 loop spans 14 amino acids. V lost 1 base, J lost 2 bases, and 9 bases lay in between. These data belong to a study of T cell clonality in common variable immunodeficiency. Broader study findings: Fewer deletions and N-nucleotide insertions were reportedly seen in common variable immunodeficiency TCR beta sequences.

Libraries were prepared by immunoSEQ multiplex PCR; TCRdb keeps only in-frame clonotypes and omits some of them. The profile covers about 20,000 clones, none occurring a single time. The chain links TRBV5-1 to TRBJ2-5; TRBD1 is a possible D gene (6 bases). Sequencing was done on a sample of peripheral blood mononuclear cells. The TCR originated in a human donor with common variable immunodeficiency. The CDR3 here is CASSLLGGQETQYF. The sequenced part of the CDR3 DNA is TGCGCCAGCAGCTTGTTAGGGGGTCAAGAGACC.